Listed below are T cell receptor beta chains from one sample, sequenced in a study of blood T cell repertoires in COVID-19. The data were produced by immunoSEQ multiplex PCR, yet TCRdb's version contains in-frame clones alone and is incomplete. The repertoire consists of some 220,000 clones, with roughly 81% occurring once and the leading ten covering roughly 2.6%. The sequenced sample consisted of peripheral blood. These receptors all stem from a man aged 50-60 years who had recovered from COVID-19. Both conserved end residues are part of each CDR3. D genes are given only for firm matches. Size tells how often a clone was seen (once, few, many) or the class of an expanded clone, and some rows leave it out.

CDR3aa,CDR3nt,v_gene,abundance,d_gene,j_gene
CASSQGQQSSYEQYF,TGTGCCAGCAGTCAGGGACAGCAGAGCTCCTACGAGCAGTACTTC,TRBV2,few,TRBD1,TRBJ2-7
CASSPDGGVTKNIQYF,TGTGCCAGCAGCCCAGACGGGGGAGTCACCAAAAACATTCAGTACTTC,TRBV7-8,NA,NA,TRBJ2-4
CASSDPKGRGSGNEQFF,TGTGCCAGCAGTGACCCGAAGGGGCGCGGGAGTGGTAATGAGCAGTTCTTC,TRBV6-4,NA,TRBD2,TRBJ2-1
CASRPFLAGRGASYEQYF,TGTGCCAGCAGGCCCTTTCTAGCGGGAAGGGGTGCGTCCTACGAGCAGTACTTC,TRBV27,NA,TRBD2,TRBJ2-7
CASSEVLLSYEQYF,TGTGCCAGCAGTGAAGTCCTTCTATCCTACGAGCAGTACTTC,TRBV2,once,NA,TRBJ2-7
CASSLPQGTGPRGYTF,TGTGCCAGCAGTTTACCCCAAGGGACAGGACCGAGAGGCTACACCTTC,TRBV28,NA,TRBD1,TRBJ1-2
CASSQDRGPTDTQYF,TGTGCCAGCAGCCAGGACAGGGGACCCACAGATACGCAGTATTTT,TRBV7-9,NA,TRBD1,TRBJ2-3
CASSKGGQELYEQYF,TGTGCCAGCAGCAAAGGGGGACAGGAGCTCTACGAGCAGTACTTC,TRBV21-1,NA,NA,TRBJ2-7
CASSLAVSSYEQYF,TGTGCCAGCAGCTTGGCGGTGAGCTCCTACGAGCAGTACTTC,TRBV7-8,NA,NA,TRBJ2-7
CASSTRTSGEQFF,TGTGCCAGCAGCACCCGGACTAGCGGGGAGCAGTTCTTC,TRBV11-3,NA,TRBD2,TRBJ2-1
CASSLGTGMARDEQFF,TGTGCCAGCAGCTTAGGGACAGGGATGGCCCGGGATGAGCAGTTCTTC,TRBV7-9,once,TRBD1,TRBJ2-1
CASSPKRERVEQYF,TGTGCCAGCAGCCCAAAGCGGGAGAGGGTCGAGCAGTACTTC,TRBV5-4,NA,TRBD2,TRBJ2-7
CASSLYQSGSVKYEQYF,TGTGCCAGCAGTTTATACCAGAGCGGGAGTGTAAAGTACGAGCAGTACTTC,TRBV28,NA,TRBD2,TRBJ2-7
CASSMGTGSPYEQYF,TGTGCCAGTAGTATGGGGACAGGGTCCCCCTACGAGCAGTACTTC,TRBV19,NA,TRBD1,TRBJ2-7
CASSSVGGGSTDTQYF,TGTGCCAGCAGCTCAGTGGGTGGGGGCAGCACAGATACGCAGTATTTT,TRBV11-2,NA,NA,TRBJ2-3
CASQGRGNHSTDTQYF,TGTGCCAGCCAAGGAAGGGGGAACCACAGCACAGATACGCAGTATTTT,TRBV11-1,NA,NA,TRBJ2-3
CASSQGGAGGGREQYF,TGCGCCAGCAGCCAAGGAGGGGCGGGAGGAGGACGGGAGCAGTACTTC,TRBV4-1,NA,TRBD2,TRBJ2-7
CASSERQPGLTYEQYF,TGCGCCAGCAGTGAGCGCCAACCGGGACTGACCTACGAGCAGTACTTC,TRBV10-2,NA,NA,TRBJ2-7
CASSWGPSYEQYF,TGTGCCAGCAGCTGGGGGCCCTCCTACGAGCAGTACTTC,TRBV5-4,NA,NA,TRBJ2-7
CASSRRTGLEQETQYF,TGTGCCAGCAGCCGGCGGACAGGGTTAGAGCAAGAGACCCAGTACTTC,TRBV14,NA,TRBD1,TRBJ2-5
CASSIGQGGAGELFF,TGTGCCAGTAGTATTGGACAGGGAGGTGCCGGGGAGCTGTTTTTT,TRBV19,few,TRBD1,TRBJ2-2
CASSVAEVRGYEQYF,TGTGCCAGCAGCGTAGCTGAGGTCAGGGGGTACGAGCAGTACTTC,TRBV9,NA,TRBD1,TRBJ2-7
CASSSTYPGTGDQETQYF,TGTGCCAGCAGTTCCACCTACCCCGGGACAGGGGATCAAGAGACCCAGTACTTC,TRBV28,NA,TRBD1,TRBJ2-5
CASSPRAYEQYF,TGTGCCAGCAGCCCCCGGGCCTACGAGCAGTACTTC,TRBV11-2,few,NA,TRBJ2-7
CASSYNPGSTNEKLFF,TGTGCCAGCAGTTACAACCCAGGGTCAACTAATGAAAAACTGTTTTTT,TRBV6-5,NA,NA,TRBJ1-4
CASSQQGVNEKLFF,TGTGCCAGCTCACAACAGGGGGTTAATGAAAAACTGTTTTTT,TRBV18,few,TRBD1,TRBJ1-4
CASSLEDTSNYGYTF,TGCGCCAGCAGCTTGGAGGACACCTCTAACTATGGCTACACCTTC,TRBV5-1,NA,NA,TRBJ1-2
CAWSVQGLRSGANVLTF,TGTGCCTGGAGTGTACAGGGGCTAAGGTCTGGGGCCAACGTCCTGACTTTC,TRBV30,once,TRBD1,TRBJ2-6
CASSRGLAGGQRSDTQYF,TGCGCCAGCAGCCGTGGACTAGCGGGAGGGCAGCGGTCAGATACGCAGTATTTT,TRBV5-1,NA,TRBD2,TRBJ2-3
CASSPHTGDQAQHF,TGTGCCAGCAGCCCTCATACAGGGGATCAGGCCCAGCATTTT,TRBV27,NA,TRBD1,TRBJ1-5
CASSLSRSSYEQYF,TGTGCCAGCAGTTTATCTAGGAGCTCCTACGAGCAGTACTTC,TRBV28,NA,NA,TRBJ2-7
CASSLRRGTGNTGELFF,TGTGCCAGCAGTCTACGTAGGGGGACGGGAAACACCGGGGAGCTGTTTTTT,TRBV28,NA,NA,TRBJ2-2
CASSGAGTGNEKLFF,TGTGCCAGCAGCGGGGCCGGGACAGGGAATGAAAAACTGTTTTTT,TRBV6-5,NA,TRBD1,TRBJ1-4
CASSLGSAVGRNQPQHF,TGTGCCAGCAGTTTGGGGAGTGCGGTTGGACGGAATCAGCCCCAGCATTTT,TRBV28,NA,NA,TRBJ1-5
CSATVDGYTF,TGCAGTGCCACGGTCGATGGCTACACCTTC,TRBV20-1,NA,NA,TRBJ1-2
CASSYSGQTREAFF,TGTGCCAGCAGTTACTCGGGACAAACCCGCGAGGCTTTCTTT,TRBV6-5,NA,NA,TRBJ1-1
CASSQDILAGNNEQFF,TGTGCCAGCAGCCAAGATATATTAGCGGGGAACAATGAGCAGTTCTTC,TRBV14,few,TRBD2,TRBJ2-1
CASSPGGAQKSYNEQFF,TGTGCCAGCAGCCCCGGAGGGGCCCAAAAGTCCTACAATGAGCAGTTCTTC,TRBV7-9,NA,NA,TRBJ2-1
CASRFGGAATTGELFF,TGTGCCAGCAGGTTCGGCGGGGCAGCTACCACCGGGGAGCTGTTTTTT,TRBV7-9,NA,NA,TRBJ2-2
CASSLNARLGQPQHF,TGTGCCAGCAGCTTGAACGCGCGGTTGGGTCAGCCCCAGCATTTT,TRBV5-8,once,NA,TRBJ1-5
CASSLGGRGLNYGYTF,TGTGCCAGCAGCCTTGGGGGTCGGGGGTTGAACTATGGCTACACCTTC,TRBV28,NA,NA,TRBJ1-2
CASSMPSAPGMETQYF,TGTGCCAGTAGTATGCCTAGCGCTCCAGGGATGGAGACCCAGTACTTC,TRBV19,NA,NA,TRBJ2-5
CASSPRDSSFSGNTIYF,TGTGCCAGCAGCCCCCGGGACAGTTCATTCTCTGGAAACACCATATATTTT,TRBV7-6,few,TRBD1,TRBJ1-3
CASSLPPATEKLFF,TGTGCCAGCAGTTTACCACCCGCTACGGAAAAACTGTTTTTT,TRBV28,NA,NA,TRBJ1-4
CASSSGDEQYF,TGTGCCAGCTCCTCCGGGGACGAGCAGTACTTC,TRBV11-2,NA,NA,TRBJ2-7
CAISGLNSPLHF,TGTGCCATCAGTGGACTTAATTCACCCCTCCACTTT,TRBV10-3,once,NA,TRBJ1-6
CASSQESLQGLLHF,TGTGCCAGCAGCCAAGAATCCTTACAGGGTCTCCTCCACTTT,TRBV3-1/TRBV3-2,NA,NA,TRBJ1-6
CAWTPTQGRYGYTF,TGTGCCTGGACCCCAACACAGGGGCGGTATGGCTACACCTTC,TRBV30,NA,TRBD1,TRBJ1-2
CASNPGRGRLRGDSYEQYF,TGTGCCAGCAATCCGGGCAGGGGGCGTTTGCGGGGCGACTCCTACGAGCAGTACTTC,TRBV28,NA,TRBD1,TRBJ2-7
CSVEAVSGELFF,TGCAGCGTTGAAGCCGTCAGCGGGGAGCTGTTTTTT,TRBV29-1,once,NA,TRBJ2-2
CASSATGGEMDTQYF,TGTGCCAGCAGCGCGACAGGGGGTGAAATGGATACGCAGTATTTT,TRBV9,few,TRBD1,TRBJ2-3
CASSQESRGNSPLHF,TGTGCCAGCAGCCAAGAATCCAGGGGAAATTCACCCCTCCACTTT,TRBV3-1/TRBV3-2,few,NA,TRBJ1-6
CASSLRAKNIQYF,TGTGCCAGCAGTCTCCGGGCCAAAAACATTCAGTACTTC,TRBV27,NA,NA,TRBJ2-4
CASSADQGASSGYTF,TGTGCCAGCAGCGCAGACCAGGGGGCTAGTAGTGGCTACACCTTC,TRBV13,few,TRBD1,TRBJ1-2
CASETSPSDTQYF,TGTGCCAGCGAGACTAGCCCTTCAGATACGCAGTATTTT,TRBV27,once,TRBD2,TRBJ2-3
CASSYSWLARNEQFF,TGTGCCAGCAGTTACTCGTGGCTCGCCAGGAATGAGCAGTTCTTC,TRBV6-5,NA,NA,TRBJ2-1
CASGETGGTYNEQFF,TGTGCTAGTGGGGAGACAGGGGGAACCTACAATGAGCAGTTCTTC,TRBV12-5,NA,TRBD1,TRBJ2-1
CASRLVTLAVYNEQFF,TGTGCAAGTCGCTTAGTAACACTAGCGGTATACAATGAGCAGTTCTTC,TRBV12-2,NA,NA,TRBJ2-1
CASRLVAGTGELFF,TGTGCCAGTCGACTAGTTGCAGGCACCGGGGAGCTGTTTTTT,TRBV6-4,few,NA,TRBJ2-2